This T cell receptor (beta chain) was retrieved from a study of T cells in localized non-small cell lung cancer. CDR1 is SQVTM, CDR2 ANQGSEA, per germline. The V gene lost 1 base and the J gene lost 8 bases, with 14 bases spanning the gap. The CDR3 consists of 13 residues. As to this clone: The antigen remains undetermined.

Study findings and constraints: Elevated blood T cell density was associated with longer overall survival. Analysis by sequencing included only one tumor region, so heterogeneity remains possible. Of the tissues analyzed, uninvolved adjacent lung showed maximal T cell clonality, greater than tumor.

TCRdb's copy holds only in-frame clones and misses some; the assay was immunoSEQ multiplex PCR. The table shows around 1,400 clones, with approximately 42% occurring only once. The TCR was taken from a male donor at least 60 years old with stage I squamous cell lung carcinoma. The sample here was lung tumor tissue, taken before any cancer treatment. This rearrangement joins TRBV29-1 to TRBJ1-2; D remains unclear. The CDR3 sequence: CSVEVGSTLGYTF. For the CDR3, the DNA is TGCAGCGTTGAAGTGGGCTCGACCCTAGGCTACACCTTC.